The rows below give T cell receptor beta chains drawn from one sample of a study of cytomegalovirus exposure and HLA in healthy donors. The method was immunoSEQ multiplex PCR; TCRdb's version includes in-frame clones alone and lacks a portion of them. The sample holds 110,000 to 150,000 clones, around 73% seen once. The sample taken for sequencing was PBMCs. The receptors derive from a female donor in good health and CMV-seronegative. Each CDR3 is given with its conserved first and last residue. Fields, in order: V gene, J gene, CDR3 protein.

v_gene: TRBV6-1; j_gene: TRBJ1-5; CDR3aa: CASSEWTGNQPQHF
v_gene: TRBV2; j_gene: TRBJ1-2; CDR3aa: CASSGGQNLYGYTF
v_gene: TRBV9; j_gene: TRBJ1-2; CDR3aa: CASSVTGASNYGYTF
v_gene: TRBV9; j_gene: TRBJ1-5; CDR3aa: CASSDDRYQPQHF
v_gene: TRBV5-8; j_gene: TRBJ1-3; CDR3aa: CASSFPAPRGNF
v_gene: TRBV5-8; j_gene: TRBJ2-5; CDR3aa: CASSNPGQGAKEYF
v_gene: TRBV28; j_gene: TRBJ1-5; CDR3aa: CASSLGPGQQRVQPQHF
v_gene: TRBV5-4; j_gene: TRBJ2-1; CDR3aa: CASSLAQGLAGAFNEQFF
v_gene: TRBV7-3; j_gene: TRBJ1-2; CDR3aa: CASSLQQGGGYTF
v_gene: TRBV7-8; j_gene: TRBJ1-5; CDR3aa: CASRRDRASNQPQHF
v_gene: TRBV6-1; j_gene: TRBJ2-7; CDR3aa: CASSEGAYEQYF
v_gene: TRBV2; j_gene: TRBJ2-1; CDR3aa: CASSRDRGYNEQFF
v_gene: TRBV4-1; j_gene: TRBJ2-3; CDR3aa: CASSQERDTDTQYF
v_gene: TRBV7-3; j_gene: TRBJ2-6; CDR3aa: CASSSPGQGVSGANVLTF
v_gene: TRBV6-1; j_gene: TRBJ1-5; CDR3aa: CASNDKPNQPQHF
v_gene: TRBV9; j_gene: TRBJ1-2; CDR3aa: CASSVGGPNYGYTF
v_gene: TRBV6-1; j_gene: TRBJ2-7; CDR3aa: CASSELAGGPYEQYF
v_gene: TRBV6-5; j_gene: TRBJ1-1; CDR3aa: CASSSRDSEAFF
v_gene: TRBV19; j_gene: TRBJ1-6; CDR3aa: CASRDSPTDFSPLHF
v_gene: TRBV7-8; j_gene: TRBJ2-5; CDR3aa: CASSLPGGRETQYF
v_gene: TRBV6-5; j_gene: TRBJ2-7; CDR3aa: CASSYLVGRPYEQHF
v_gene: TRBV25-1; j_gene: TRBJ2-7; CDR3aa: CASSESKGLAGGRDEQYF
v_gene: TRBV2; j_gene: TRBJ2-7; CDR3aa: CASSELFSGGTLDEQYF
v_gene: TRBV19; j_gene: TRBJ2-2; CDR3aa: CASRRSAENTGELFF
v_gene: TRBV7-9; j_gene: TRBJ1-2; CDR3aa: CASSSTGGDYGYTF
v_gene: TRBV9; j_gene: TRBJ1-1; CDR3aa: CASSDDRVGTEAFF
v_gene: TRBV11-3; j_gene: -; CDR3aa: CASSPGTTLYEQYF
v_gene: TRBV28; j_gene: TRBJ2-5; CDR3aa: CASTDGLAVRKETQYF
v_gene: TRBV19; j_gene: TRBJ1-2; CDR3aa: CASSNPDRGRSYGYTF
v_gene: TRBV4-1; j_gene: TRBJ1-3; CDR3aa: CASSQVLRDRGVLLGNTIYF
v_gene: TRBV7-7; j_gene: TRBJ2-5; CDR3aa: CASSLLAGQETQYF
v_gene: TRBV2; j_gene: TRBJ2-3; CDR3aa: CASSGNNWSGRTDTQYF
v_gene: TRBV25-1; j_gene: TRBJ2-5; CDR3aa: CASSEGGSQGETQYF